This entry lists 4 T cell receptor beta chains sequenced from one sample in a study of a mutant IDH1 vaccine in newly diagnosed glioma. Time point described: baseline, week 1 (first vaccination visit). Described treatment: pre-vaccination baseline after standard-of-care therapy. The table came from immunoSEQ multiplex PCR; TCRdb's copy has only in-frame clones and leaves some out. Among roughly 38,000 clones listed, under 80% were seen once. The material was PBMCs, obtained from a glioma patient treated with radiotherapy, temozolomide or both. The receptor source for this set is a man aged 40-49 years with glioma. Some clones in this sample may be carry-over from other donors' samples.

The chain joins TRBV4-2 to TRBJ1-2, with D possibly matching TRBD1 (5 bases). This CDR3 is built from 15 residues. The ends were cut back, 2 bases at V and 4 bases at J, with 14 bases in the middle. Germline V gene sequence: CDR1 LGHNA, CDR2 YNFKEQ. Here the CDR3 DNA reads TGTGCCAGCAGCCAATATGCAGGGAGTTCCTATGGCTACACCTTC. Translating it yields CASSQYAGSSYGYTF.

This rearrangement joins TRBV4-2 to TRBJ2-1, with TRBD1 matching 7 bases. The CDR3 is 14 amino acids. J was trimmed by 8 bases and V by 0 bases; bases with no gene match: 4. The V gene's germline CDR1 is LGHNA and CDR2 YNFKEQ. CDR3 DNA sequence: TGTGCCAGCAGCCAAGAAGGCAGGGGGTATGAGCAGTTCTTC. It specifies CASSQEGRGYEQFF.

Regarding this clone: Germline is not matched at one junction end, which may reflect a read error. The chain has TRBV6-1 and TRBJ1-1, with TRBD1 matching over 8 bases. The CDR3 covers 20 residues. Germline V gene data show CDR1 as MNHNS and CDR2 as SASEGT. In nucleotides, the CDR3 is TGTGCCAGCAGAGAAGCCCGGACAGGGTATAGAGGGTATATGAACACTGAAGCTTTCTTT. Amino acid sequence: CASREARTGYRGYMNTEAFF.

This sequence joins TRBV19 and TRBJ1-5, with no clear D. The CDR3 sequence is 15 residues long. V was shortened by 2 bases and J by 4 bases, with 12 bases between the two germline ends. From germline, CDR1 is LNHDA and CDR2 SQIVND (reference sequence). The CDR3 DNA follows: TGTGCCAGTAGTATATGGGCCAGAGAAAATCAGCCCCAGCATTTT. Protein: CASSIWARENQPQHF.